This T cell receptor (beta chain) was identified in a study of T cell responses to AZD1222 COVID-19 vaccine. The study's findings and limits: As reported, nearly half of all spike-specific TCRs target variant regions that are unmutated. Without day 14 samples, only post-peak T cell repertoires were studied.

Clones were sequenced by immunoSEQ multiplex PCR, and TCRdb holds only the in-frame ones, with some missing. The sample has 120,000 or so clones, roughly 90% seen once; the top ten hold over 0.95%. Comment on this clone: Its antigen is as yet unknown.

Trimming removed 6 bases from V and 5 bases from J, with 17 bases in between. CDR1 and CDR2 (germline): SNHLY, FYNNEI. CDR3 length equals 15 residues. Sequencing was performed on peripheral blood, taken on day 0 of AZD1222 vaccination. J is TRBJ2-1 and V is TRBV2; D not certain. The origin of this receptor is an adult in good health. CDR3 protein: CASSPSPGGNNEQFF. The CDR3 region has the DNA TGTGCCAGCAGCCCCTCCCCCGGCGGTAACAATGAGCAGTTCTTC.